The 26 T cell receptor beta chains below all came from one sample that was sequenced in a study of blood T cell repertoires in COVID-19 (dated by TCRdb to 2020 to 2021). Receptor libraries were prepared by the immunoSEQ multiplex PCR assay. Here the immuneACCESS table is served through TCRdb, limited to in-frame sequences with V and J called. Missing clones are a known gap in these copies; in checked studies unresolved V genes cover under half, and the rest lacks a known reason. The table for this sample lists 80,000 or so clones; roughly 81% of them were counted only once. Approximately 9.9% of the sample lies in the top ten. Sequencing was done on a sample of peripheral blood. The receptors derive from a man between 60 and 70 years old with COVID-19, enrolled during active disease.

For this clone: The junction differs from germline at one of its ends, possibly a read error. The chain couples TRBV6-5 to TRBJ2-3; TRBD2 aligns across 12 bases. The germline V gene encodes CDR1 MNHEY and CDR2 SVGAGI. This CDR3 has 16 residues. The CDR3 DNA is TGTGCCAGCAGTCACTCTAGCGGGAGGGGGACAGATACGCAGTATTTT. Its translation: CASSHSSGRGTDTQYF.

This chain connects TRBV11-2 to TRBJ2-7; TRBD2 matches at 12 bases. The CDR3 has 15 residues. Germline lookup yields CDR1 SGHAT and CDR2 FQNNGV. The V segment lost 1 base and the J segment 3 bases; nucleotides outside the gene matches: 1. The CDR3 is CASSLGTSGVYEQYF. The CDR3 coding sequence is TGTGCCAGCAGCTTAGGGACTAGCGGGGTCTACGAGCAGTACTTC.

The chain's CDR3 is CAANTGGENQPQHF. For the CDR3, the DNA is TGTGCCGCCAACACGGGAGGGGAGAATCAGCCCCAGCATTTT. The gene calls are TRBV19 and TRBJ1-5; D perhaps matches TRBD1 (5 bases). The germline V gene has CDR1 LNHDA and CDR2 SQIVND (reference sequence). V was shortened by 11 bases and J by 4 bases, with 18 bases between the two germline ends. The CDR3 has 14 amino acids.

The V and J genes are TRBV19 and TRBJ2-4, with D possibly being TRBD1 (6 bases). Germline V lookup: CDR1 LNHDA, CDR2 SQIVND (reference sequence). The CDR3 length is 16 residues. V lost 5 bases and J 0 bases, leaving 14 bases between the germline ends. The CDR3 DNA sequence: TGTGCCAGTAGTTCCAGGACAGCCCTAGCCAAAAACATTCAGTACTTC. Protein product: CASSSRTALAKNIQYF.

The rearrangement uses TRBV3-1 (or the pseudogene TRBV3-2) and TRBJ2-7, with D maybe TRBD1 (8 bases). V was pared by 3 bases and J by 5 bases, with 23 bases between. There are 17 residues in the CDR3. Looked up from germline, CDR1 is LGHDT and CDR2 is YNNKEL (reference sequence). The DNA of the CDR3 is TGTGCCAGCAGCCATGGGGGGGCAGGGGGCAGTAGAAACGAGCAGTACTTC. It encodes CASSHGGAGGSRNEQYF.

This chain joins TRBV7-9 and TRBJ2-3; 10 bases are shared with TRBD2. Trimming cost V 3 bases and J 1 base; bases outside gene matches: 10. The CDR3 is 18 residues long. Germline V gene lookup returns CDR1 SEHNR and CDR2 FQNEAQ (reference sequence). Here the CDR3 DNA reads TGTGCCAGCAGCTTCCTAACTAGCGGGGTGGATGGCACAGATACGCAGTATTTT. As protein: CASSFLTSGVDGTDTQYF.

The chain combines TRBV19 with TRBJ1-4; D is unresolved. From germline, CDR1 is LNHDA and CDR2 SQIVND (reference sequence). Deletions cut 1 base from V and 8 bases from J, with 11 bases between. The length of the CDR3 is 14 residues. CDR3 sequence reads: CASSIGGLAEKLFF. Written as DNA, the CDR3 is TGTGCCAGTAGTATAGGCGGGCTTGCGGAAAAACTGTTTTTT.

The J gene is TRBJ1-4, the V gene TRBV11-2; TRBD1 aligns across 9 bases. V shed 5 bases, J shed 8 bases, and the junction held 9 bases outside the gene matches. The CDR3 is 15 residues long. Germline CDR1 is SGHAT and CDR2 is FQNNGV. CDR3 in DNA: TGTGCCAGCAGCCCGGGGACAGGGAACGAGGAAAAACTGTTTTTT. Translating gives CASSPGTGNEEKLFF.

J is TRBJ1-6 and V is TRBV30; 9 bases are a match to TRBD1. CDR1 is GTSNPN and CDR2 is SVGIG in the germline V gene (reference sequence). CDR3 length equals 15 residues. V lost 3 bases, J lost 7 bases, and 7 bases stayed unmatched. The CDR3 loop reads CAWSDGQGLNSPLHF. DNA for the CDR3: TGTGCCTGGAGCGACGGACAGGGGTTAAATTCACCCCTCCACTTT.

V and J are TRBV7-2 and TRBJ1-2; D may be TRBD1 (5 bases). CDR3 length: 15 residues. V was cut by 4 bases and J by 6 bases, with 18 bases left in between. The germline gives CDR1 SGHTA, CDR2 FQGNSA. The DNA for the CDR3 is TGTGCCAGCAGCTCATGGCGCGGGGGAGCGGATGGCTACACCTTC. Its translation: CASSSWRGGADGYTF.

The chain links TRBV5-1 to TRBJ2-1; 7 bases line up with TRBD1. Germline V gene data show CDR1 as SGHRS and CDR2 as YFSETQ. This CDR3 comprises 14 residues. The junction had 6 bases not matched to a gene; V was cut back by 0 bases and J by 9 bases. The DNA for the CDR3 is TGCGCCAGCAGCTTGGAAACTACAGGGGTTGAGCAGTTCTTC. Translating gives CASSLETTGVEQFF.

A single count supports this clone. The chain combines TRBV19 with TRBJ2-5, with 10 bases lining up with TRBD1. The germline V gene encodes CDR1 LNHDA and CDR2 SQIVND (reference sequence). V lost 4 bases and J lost 4; bases outside the gene matches: 12. The CDR3 spans 17 residues. The CDR3 is CASSRGTGESGIETQYF. The CDR3 DNA reads as TGTGCCAGTAGTAGGGGGACAGGGGAAAGCGGGATAGAGACCCAGTACTTC.

The chain carries TRBV6-4 and TRBJ1-4; TRBD1 is a possible D gene (6 bases). The CDR3 consists of 18 residues. The germline V gene has CDR1 MRHNA and CDR2 SNTAGT. The ends were cut back, 3 bases at V and 0 bases at J, with 17 bases in the middle. CDR3: CASSERQGLLATNEKLFF. The CDR3 bases are TGTGCCAGCAGTGAACGGCAGGGGCTTCTTGCAACTAATGAAAAACTGTTTTTT.

The genes are TRBV25-1 and TRBJ1-2; D may be TRBD1 (5 bases). CDR3 length: 15 residues. Germline CDR1 and CDR2: MGHDK and SYGVNS. V lost 1 base to trimming and J lost 1 base, with 10 bases between them. Here the CDR3 DNA reads TGTGCCAGCAGTGAATCCGGGGGAGTTAACTATGGCTACACCTTC. It translates to CASSESGGVNYGYTF.

The rearrangement uses TRBV6-5 and TRBJ2-1, with 13 bases matching TRBD2. Germline lookup yields CDR1 MNHEY and CDR2 SVGAGI. V was clipped by 6 bases and J by 9 bases; unmatched bases: 8. The CDR3 runs 15 residues. CDR3 bases: TGTGCCAGCAGGAGCGGACTAGCGGGAGTAGGTGAGCAGTTCTTC. Encoded protein: CASRSGLAGVGEQFF.

V usage is TRBV7-9 and J usage is TRBJ1-6; 9 bases are a match to TRBD1. Unmatched junction bases numbered 5, after V lost 1 base and J lost 7 bases. The CDR3 runs to 16 residues. Germline V lookup: CDR1 SEHNR, CDR2 FQNEAQ (reference sequence). DNA for the CDR3: TGTGCCAGCAGCTTAGGACGGACAGGGGTCAATTCACCCCTCCACTTT. The encoded protein is CASSLGRTGVNSPLHF.

This clone was seen only once. The J gene is TRBJ1-4, the V gene TRBV11-2; maybe TRBD1 (5 bases). Trimming stripped 5 bases from V and 5 bases from J, with 15 bases between. This CDR3 has 15 residues. Germline V CDR1 and CDR2: SGHAT, FQNNGV. The CDR3 protein is CASSQALGGNEKLFF. The CDR3 nucleotides read TGTGCCAGCAGCCAAGCCTTGGGGGGGAATGAAAAACTGTTTTTT.

The chain uses TRBV2 and TRBJ2-1, with D maybe TRBD2 (5 bases). Germline V CDR1 and CDR2: SNHLY, FYNNEI. This CDR3 has 17 residues. Trimming cost V 4 bases and J 2 bases, with 18 bases left between them. The CDR3 nucleotides are TGTGCCAGCAGTGGAGGGCTAGCTGATACCGCCTACAATGAGCAGTTCTTC. Translation gives CASSGGLADTAYNEQFF.

Note on this clone: A read error may produce the germline difference seen at one junction end. The J gene is TRBJ2-5, the V gene TRBV10-1; 9 bases line up with TRBD1. The CDR3 loop spans 11 amino acids. From germline, CDR1 is WNHNN and CDR2 SYGVQD (reference sequence). CDR3 sequence (DNA): TGCGCCAGACAGGGGGCCTTGACCCGGTACTTC. Amino acids: CARQGALTRYF.

The gene calls are TRBV5-6 and TRBJ1-5; D possibly corresponds to TRBD1 (5 bases). Germline CDR1 and CDR2: SGHDT and YYEEEE. V was shortened by 2 bases and J by 3 bases, with 12 bases between the two germline ends. The CDR3 has 15 residues. The CDR3 bases are TGTGCCAGCAGCTTTAGGGGCAGGGTCAATCAGCCCCAGCATTTT. This gives the protein CASSFRGRVNQPQHF.

The V gene is TRBV5-5, the J gene TRBJ2-7; 7 bases agree with TRBD1. V lost 2 bases, J lost 5 bases, and 7 bases stayed unmatched. This CDR3 has 14 amino acids. Germline lookup yields CDR1 SGHKS and CDR2 YYEKEE (reference sequence). Here the CDR3 DNA reads TGTGCCAGCAGCTTTGACCAGGGGGTCGACGAGCAGTACTTC. Translation gives CASSFDQGVDEQYF.

Only one count was recorded for this clone. This chain connects TRBV2 to TRBJ2-5; 10 nucleotides agree with TRBD1. The CDR3 runs to 16 residues. V lost 6 bases and J lost 4; bases outside the gene matches: 11. Germline V gives CDR1 SNHLY, CDR2 FYNNEI. CDR3 nucleotide sequence: TGTGCCAGCAGACACGTCGGACAGGGGGAAGGAGAGACCCAGTACTTC. Protein product: CASRHVGQGEGETQYF.

The chain links TRBV5-1 to TRBJ1-5; perhaps TRBD1 as D (5 bases). The CDR3 is made up of 15 amino acids. Trimming took 4 bases from V and 4 from J, leaving 15 bases between them. From germline, CDR1 is SGHRS and CDR2 YFSETQ. The CDR3 DNA follows: TGCGCCAGCAGCCCGGGGGTTTCAGGAAATCAGCCCCAGCATTTT. Its translation is CASSPGVSGNQPQHF.

The genes are TRBV4-2 and TRBJ2-7, with 16 bases that match TRBD2. Losses at the gene ends were 0 bases for V and 6 bases for J; bases not matched to a gene: 11. CDR3 size: 19 residues. Germline V gene lookup returns CDR1 LGHNA and CDR2 YNFKEQ. This CDR3 reads CASSQDVPGLAGGRVEQYF. CDR3 sequence (DNA): TGTGCCAGCAGCCAAGATGTCCCGGGACTAGCGGGGGGGCGGGTCGAGCAGTACTTC.

The chain joins TRBV10-1 to TRBJ1-1; D perhaps matches TRBD1 (6 bases). The germline gives CDR1 WNHNN, CDR2 SYGVQD (reference sequence). The CDR3 has 16 residues. V was cut by 0 bases and J by 1 base, with 12 bases left in between. CDR3 bases: TGCGCCAGCAGTGAGTCGAGGGGGTCTAAGAACACTGAAGCTTTCTTT. The encoded protein is CASSESRGSKNTEAFF.

V is TRBV5-1 and J is TRBJ2-2, with 8 bases lining up with TRBD2. Losses at the gene ends were 4 bases for V and 6 bases for J; bases not matched to a gene: 14. The V gene's germline CDR1 is SGHRS and CDR2 YFSETQ. This CDR3 is built from 17 residues. This CDR3 is CASSAISGTSFAGELFF. The DNA for the CDR3 is TGCGCCAGCAGCGCCATTTCCGGGACTAGTTTCGCCGGGGAGCTGTTTTTT.